A single sample gave rise to the 18 T cell receptor beta chains below, sequenced in a study of shared clonotypes between healthy human individuals. The protocol was immunoSEQ multiplex PCR, while the TCRdb copy is restricted to in-frame clones and leaves out a portion. The profile shows over a million clones, around 97% of them singletons. Material for sequencing was naive CD4+ T cells sorted from blood. Subset reported: CD45RA+ positively selected. The receptors originated from a man aged 25-45 years in good health.

Written as DNA, the CDR3 is TGTGCCAGCAGCTTAATACTAGCGGGAAACTACGAGCAGTACTTC. This encodes CASSLILAGNYEQYF. This chain links TRBV7-2 with TRBJ2-7, with 10 bases aligning to TRBD2. V shed 2 bases, J shed 3 bases, and the junction held 4 bases outside the gene matches. Germline V gives CDR1 SGHTA, CDR2 FQGNSA. The length of the CDR3 is 15 residues.

The gene calls are TRBV4-3 and TRBJ1-2; D not resolved. Germline loops: CDR1 LGHNA, CDR2 YSLEER. This CDR3 has 13 amino acids. Trimming took off 0 bases at V and 4 bases at J, with 6 bases between the two ends. CDR3 residues: CASSQDSLYGYTF. The CDR3 DNA sequence: TGCGCCAGCAGCCAAGATAGCCTCTATGGCTACACCTTC.

The chain has TRBV9 and TRBJ1-5; D gene ambiguous. V was shortened by 3 bases and J by 8 bases, with 12 bases between the two germline ends. Germline V gene sequence: CDR1 SGDLS, CDR2 YYNGEE. The CDR3 covers 13 residues. Here the CDR3 reads CASSEEGREPQHF. The DNA for the CDR3 is TGTGCCAGCAGCGAAGAAGGGAGGGAGCCCCAGCATTTT.

This sequence joins TRBV7-2 and TRBJ2-7; TRBD2 might be the D (6 bases). Germline V CDR1 and CDR2: SGHTA, FQGNSA. The CDR3 runs to 18 residues. V lost 1 base to trimming and J lost 4 bases, with 23 bases between them. The DNA of the CDR3 is TGTGCCAGCAGCTTAGAAGGAGCGGGCCGCGCCAGATTTTACGAGCAGTACTTC. It translates to CASSLEGAGRARFYEQYF.

V gene TRBV25-1 combines with J gene TRBJ2-5; D possibly corresponds to TRBD1 (5 bases). V was trimmed by 6 bases and J by 14 bases, leaving 16 bases between them. The CDR3 loop spans 11 amino acids. The germline gives CDR1 MGHDK, CDR2 SYGVNS. Written as DNA, the CDR3 is TGTGCCAGCAGCCTAGGGGCCGGCCAATACTTC. Its protein product is CASSLGAGQYF.

The rearrangement uses TRBV6-5 and TRBJ2-7, with D possibly being TRBD1 or TRBD2 (5 bases each). The CDR3 is 15 amino acids. Germline CDR1 is MNHEY and CDR2 is SVGAGI. V was pared by 1 base and J by 5 bases, with 15 bases between. CDR3 amino acids: CASSYWGRVEDEQYF. CDR3 nucleotide sequence: TGTGCCAGCAGTTACTGGGGACGGGTGGAGGACGAGCAGTACTTC.

The V and J genes are TRBV18 and TRBJ1-1, with 7 bases identical to TRBD1. Germline V gene lookup returns CDR1 KGHSH and CDR2 LQKENI. CDR3 length equals 14 residues. V lost 3 bases and J lost 4; bases outside the gene matches: 5. CDR3 region: CASSPWDSLTEAFF. CDR3 coding DNA: TGTGCCAGCTCACCTTGGGACAGCCTCACTGAAGCTTTCTTT. The entire variable domain, with the rest obtained from reference TRBV18 and TRBJ1-1, is as follows: NAGVMQNPRHLVRRRGQEARLRCSPMKGHSHVYWYRQLPEEGLKFMVYLQKENIIDESGMPKERFSAEFPKEGPSILRIQQVVRGDSAAYFCASSPWDSLTEAFFGQGTRLTVV.

This CDR3 is CASRAQGRNGYTF. The CDR3 DNA is TGTGCCAGCAGGGCCCAAGGGAGGAATGGCTACACCTTC. The rearrangement links TRBV2 to TRBJ1-2; D remains ambiguous. This CDR3 region has 13 residues. Germline values: CDR1 SNHLY, CDR2 FYNNEI. V was shortened by 6 bases and J by 6 bases, with 14 bases between the two germline ends.

The V gene is TRBV2, the J gene TRBJ2-7; D possibly corresponds to TRBD2 (6 bases). The CDR3 is 15 residues long. From germline, CDR1 is SNHLY and CDR2 FYNNEI. Trimming cost V 4 bases and J 0 bases, with 13 bases left between them. Here the CDR3 DNA reads TGTGCCAGCAGTGTTACTAGCCTTAGCTCCTACGAGCAGTACTTC. It translates to CASSVTSLSSYEQYF.

The rearrangement uses TRBV5-1 and TRBJ2-2; D remains ambiguous. V lost 6 bases, J lost 0 bases, and 12 bases lay in between. The CDR3 is 15 amino acids. Germline lookup yields CDR1 SGHRS and CDR2 YFSETQ. In DNA, the CDR3 is TGCGCCAGCACCCGTGACCACCCGAACACCGGGGAGCTGTTTTTT. Its translation: CASTRDHPNTGELFF. The full variable domain, in which reference TRBV5-1 and TRBJ2-2 provide the parts outside the CDR3, is KAGVTQTPRYLIKTRGQQVTLSCSPISGHRSVSWYQQTPGQGLQFLFEYFSETQRNKGNFPGRFSGRQFSNSRSEMNVSTLELGDSALYLCASTRDHPNTGELFFGEGSRLTVL.

The chain carries TRBV7-6 and TRBJ2-2; the match to TRBD2 covers 7 bases. After removal of 5 bases from V and 0 bases from J, the junction contained 3 bases not matched to a gene. Germline CDR1 SGHVS, CDR2 FNYEAQ. This CDR3 has 15 amino acids. CDR3 sequence: CASSRTRSNTGELFF. CDR3 sequence (DNA): TGTGCCAGCAGCCGGACTAGATCGAACACCGGGGAGCTGTTTTTT.

CDR3 region: CASSVTGLGSQYF. CDR3 DNA: TGTGCCAGCAGTGTTACAGGTTTGGGTTCCCAGTACTTC. V and J are TRBV27 and TRBJ2-5, with D possibly matching TRBD1 (5 bases). V lost 5 bases to trimming and J lost 9 bases, with 16 bases between them. The CDR3 is 13 residues long. CDR1 is MNHEY, CDR2 SMNVEV, per germline (reference sequence).

The gene calls are TRBV28 and TRBJ2-7; D gene ambiguous. The germline gives CDR1 MDHEN, CDR2 SYDVKM. The V end lost 5 bases, the J end lost 0 bases, and 14 bases lay between the germline ends. The CDR3 extends over 15 amino acids. This CDR3 reads CASSPDPASSYEQYF. CDR3 DNA sequence: TGTGCCAGCAGTCCCGACCCAGCCTCCTCCTACGAGCAGTACTTC.

The sample holds one count of this clone. The chain is built from TRBV7-6 and TRBJ1-4; 7 bases map to TRBD1. V lost 4 bases to trimming and J lost 3 bases; unmatched junction nucleotides: 8. The germline gives CDR1 SGHVS, CDR2 FNYEAQ. The CDR3 sequence is 16 residues long. The CDR3 spells CASSSTGVAANEKLFF. The DNA of the CDR3 is TGTGCCAGCAGCTCTACAGGGGTCGCGGCTAATGAAAAACTGTTTTTT. The variable domain in full, with the rest retrieved from reference TRBV7-6 and TRBJ1-4, is GAGVSQSPRYKVTKRGQDVALRCDPISGHVSLYWYRQALGQGPEFLTYFNYEAQQDKSGLPNDRFSAERPEGSISTLTIQRTEQRDSAMYRCASSSTGVAANEKLFFGSGTQLSVL.

The J gene is TRBJ2-7, the V gene TRBV28; D gene ambiguous. Germline lookup yields CDR1 MDHEN and CDR2 SYDVKM. The CDR3 extends over 13 amino acids. The V and J ends lost 3 bases and 5 bases respectively, with 11 bases between them. CDR3 nucleotide sequence: TGTGCCAGCAGTTTTCATCGTGCACACGAGCAGTACTTC. Its translation is CASSFHRAHEQYF. Combining the CDR3 with reference TRBV28 and TRBJ2-7 gives the whole variable domain DVKVTQSSRYLVKRTGEKVFLECVQDMDHENMFWYRQDPGLGLRLIYFSYDVKMKEKGDIPEGYSVSREKKERFSLILESASTNQTSMYLCASSFHRAHEQYFGPGTRLTVT.

This clone was counted a single time. The V gene is TRBV28, the J gene TRBJ1-5, with TRBD1 identical over 8 bases. CDR3 size: 16 residues. Germline V lookup: CDR1 MDHEN, CDR2 SYDVKM. J gave up 1 base and V 6 bases, and 8 bases lay outside the gene matches. Here the CDR3 DNA reads TGTGCCAGCAGCCCTAGCCAGGGGGCGAGCAATCAGCCCCAGCATTTT. It specifies CASSPSQGASNQPQHF.

This clone has only one observation. The chain is built from TRBV7-8 and TRBJ1-3; tentatively, D is TRBD1 (6 bases). The V and J ends lost 2 bases and 0 bases respectively, with 11 bases between them. CDR1 is SGHVS and CDR2 is FQNEAQ in the germline V gene. The CDR3 length is 16 residues. The chain's CDR3 is CASSLPTGLSGNTIYF. The CDR3 DNA sequence: TGTGCCAGCAGCTTACCGACAGGTCTCTCTGGAAACACCATATATTTT.

This CDR3 reads CSVKTGGVGEQYF. The CDR3 DNA is TGCAGCGTTAAGACAGGGGGCGTCGGAGAGCAGTACTTC. The chain couples TRBV29-1 to TRBJ2-7, with 10 nucleotides matching TRBD1. CDR1 is SQVTM and CDR2 is ANQGSEA in the germline V gene. This CDR3 comprises 13 residues. V lost 5 bases to trimming and J lost 7 bases; unmatched junction nucleotides: 8.